The sequence of this T cell receptor beta chain was determined in a study of blood T cells in healthy people across ages. The second PCR ran about 6 to 12 cycles with a sample-barcoded 5' primer and J-beta primers. TCRdb independently ran MiXCR on the 5' RACE reads; one entry per CDR3 protein. The sample records roughly 1,700,000 distinct CDR3 sequences, 25% to 30% being singletons. Per germline, CDR1 MRHNA and CDR2 SNTAGT. The CDR3 extends over 13 amino acids. As for this clonotype: Germline is not matched at one junction end, which may reflect a read error.

The receptor was derived from a young woman in good health. The sequenced sample was blood. The chain joins TRBV6-4 to TRBJ2-7, with TRBD1 as a possible D gene (5 bases). The DNA of the CDR3 is TGTGCCAGGCCCCGAAGCAGGGCCCACGAGCGGTACTTC. It encodes CARPRSRAHERYF.